This TCR beta chain is drawn from a study of blood T cell repertoires in COVID-19. Overall study: Sources were T cells, B-cell-depleted T cells, or PBMCs; the material itself was cDNA or gDNA.

In the authors' workflow: Reference gene primer amplification yielded estimated nucleated cell counts. The assay was immunoSEQ multiplex PCR, and TCRdb's table has in-frame clones only and misses some. From that table come the V and J calls and clone size; the DNA was used to work out D and trimming. The profile shows around 100,000 clones, roughly 90% of them singletons. V was trimmed by 0 bases and J by 5 bases, leaving 13 bases between them. The CDR3 runs to 15 residues. The germline gives CDR1 LGHNA, CDR2 YNFKEQ. The receptor comes from a woman in her fifties or sixties with acute or convalescent COVID-19. Specimen: peripheral blood. This rearrangement joins TRBV4-2 to TRBJ1-1, with D possibly being TRBD1 (5 bases). The CDR3 bases are TGTGCCAGCAGCCAAGAAGGGACGGGAGGGACTGAAGCTTTCTTT. It specifies CASSQEGTGGTEAFF.